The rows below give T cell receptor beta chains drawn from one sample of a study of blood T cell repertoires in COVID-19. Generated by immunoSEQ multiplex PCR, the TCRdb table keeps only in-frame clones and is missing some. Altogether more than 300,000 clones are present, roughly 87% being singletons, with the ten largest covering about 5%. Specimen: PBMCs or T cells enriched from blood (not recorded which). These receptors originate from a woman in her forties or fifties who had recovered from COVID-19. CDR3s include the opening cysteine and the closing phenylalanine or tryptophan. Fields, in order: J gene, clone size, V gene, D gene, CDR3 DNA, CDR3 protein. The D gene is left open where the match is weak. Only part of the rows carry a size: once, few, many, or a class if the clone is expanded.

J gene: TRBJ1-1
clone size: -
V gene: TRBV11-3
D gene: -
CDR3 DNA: TGTGCCAGCACCGACTATAGGTGGGGGCGGAACACTGAAGCTTTCTTT
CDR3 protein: CASTDYRWGRNTEAFF

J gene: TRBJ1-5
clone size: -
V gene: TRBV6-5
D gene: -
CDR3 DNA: TGTGCCAGCAGCCCCACGGGGGACCCTCGGCCCCAGCATTTT
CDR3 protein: CASSPTGDPRPQHF

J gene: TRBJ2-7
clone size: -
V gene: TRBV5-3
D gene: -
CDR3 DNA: TGTGCCAGAAGCCGAGACCGGGACAATGACTCCTACGAGCAGTACTTC
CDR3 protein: CARSRDRDNDSYEQYF

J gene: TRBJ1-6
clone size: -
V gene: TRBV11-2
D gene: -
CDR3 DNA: TGTGCCAGCAGCTTAGTACAGCCTAGCAGCTCCTATAATTCACCCCTCCACTTT
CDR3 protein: CASSLVQPSSSYNSPLHF

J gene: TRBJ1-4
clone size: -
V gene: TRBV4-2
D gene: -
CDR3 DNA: TGTGCCAGCAGCCAACATCCACCCCTGGGCGAAAAACTGTTTTTT
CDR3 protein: CASSQHPPLGEKLFF

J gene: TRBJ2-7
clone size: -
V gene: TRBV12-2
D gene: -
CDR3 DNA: TGTGCAAGTCGCCAGCTCAACCGGACAGGGGACTACGAGCAGTACTTC
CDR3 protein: CASRQLNRTGDYEQYF

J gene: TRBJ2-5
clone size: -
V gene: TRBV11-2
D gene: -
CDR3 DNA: TGTGCCAGCAGCCTTAGTTGGTCAGAGACCCAGTACTTC
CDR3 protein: CASSLSWSETQYF

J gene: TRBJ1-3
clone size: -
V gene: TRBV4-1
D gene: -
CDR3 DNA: TGCGCCAGCAGCCAAGATCCAGACCTTAGGAGCACCATATATTTT
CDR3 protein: CASSQDPDLRSTIYF

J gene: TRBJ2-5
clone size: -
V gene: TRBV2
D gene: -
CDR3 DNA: TGTGCCAGCAGACCAGGACAGCACCAAGAGACCCAGTACTTC
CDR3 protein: CASRPGQHQETQYF

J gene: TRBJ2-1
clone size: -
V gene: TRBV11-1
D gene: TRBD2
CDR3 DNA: TGTGCCAGCAGCCCGTGGACTAGCGGGGGCCGAGGTGAGCAGTTCTTC
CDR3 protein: CASSPWTSGGRGEQFF

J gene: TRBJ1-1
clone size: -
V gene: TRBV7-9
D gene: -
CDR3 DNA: TGTGCCAGCAGTCCCCTAGGGGGTTACACTGAAGCTTTCTTT
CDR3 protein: CASSPLGGYTEAFF

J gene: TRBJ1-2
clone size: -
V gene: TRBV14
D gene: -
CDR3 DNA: TGTGCCAGCAGCGGCCGGGACACATACTATGGCTACACCTTC
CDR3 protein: CASSGRDTYYGYTF

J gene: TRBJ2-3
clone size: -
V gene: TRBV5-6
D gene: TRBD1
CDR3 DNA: TGTGCCAGCAGCGATACAGGGGCAGATACGCAGTATTTT
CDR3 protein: CASSDTGADTQYF

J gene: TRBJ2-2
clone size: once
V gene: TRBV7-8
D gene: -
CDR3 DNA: TGTGCCAGCAGCTTAGAACTAGTTGGGTCCGGGGAGCTGTTTTTT
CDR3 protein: CASSLELVGSGELFF

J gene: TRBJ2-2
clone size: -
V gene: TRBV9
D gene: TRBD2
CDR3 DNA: TGTGCCAGCAGCGTCGGCCTAGCGGGCACCGGGGAGCTGTTTTTT
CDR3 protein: CASSVGLAGTGELFF

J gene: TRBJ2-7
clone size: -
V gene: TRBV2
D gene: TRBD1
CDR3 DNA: TGTGCCAGCAGCCCACGGACAGGGGGCTACGAGCAGTACTTC
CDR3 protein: CASSPRTGGYEQYF

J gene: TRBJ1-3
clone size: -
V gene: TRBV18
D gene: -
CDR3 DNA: TGTGCCAGCTCACCATCGATTCTAACAGGAGCTGGAAACACCATATATTTT
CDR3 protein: CASSPSILTGAGNTIYF

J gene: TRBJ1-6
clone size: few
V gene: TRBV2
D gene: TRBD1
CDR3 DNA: TGTGCCAGCAGTGAAAGGGTGACAGGGTCACCCCTCCACTTT
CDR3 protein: CASSERVTGSPLHF

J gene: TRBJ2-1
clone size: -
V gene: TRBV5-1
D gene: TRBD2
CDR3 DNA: TGCGCCAGCAGGACACTAGCTAGAGCGGGAGCCTCCTACAATGAGCAGTTCTTC
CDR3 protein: CASRTLARAGASYNEQFF

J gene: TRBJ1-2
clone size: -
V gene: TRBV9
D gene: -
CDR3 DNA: TGTGCCAGCAGCGTAGGCGAGACAGGATATGGCTACACCTTC
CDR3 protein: CASSVGETGYGYTF

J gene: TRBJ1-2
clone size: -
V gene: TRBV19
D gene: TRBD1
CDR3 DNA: TGTGCCAGTAGTAGACAGACAGGGTCGTATGGCTACACCTTC
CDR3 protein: CASSRQTGSYGYTF

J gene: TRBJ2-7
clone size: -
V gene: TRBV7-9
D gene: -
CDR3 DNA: TGTGCCAGCAGCGTCGGTGGAGCGAGCACCTACGAGCAGTACTTC
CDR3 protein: CASSVGGASTYEQYF

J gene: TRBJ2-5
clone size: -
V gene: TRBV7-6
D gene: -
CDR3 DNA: TGTGCCTCTCAGCCGGTTTCAGGGTTTCATCCCCAAGAGACCCAGTACTTC
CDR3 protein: CASQPVSGFHPQETQYF

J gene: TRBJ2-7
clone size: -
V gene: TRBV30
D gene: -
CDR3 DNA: TGTGCCTGGAGAGTAGCGAGAGTCGTCTACGAGCAGTACTTC
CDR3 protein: CAWRVARVVYEQYF

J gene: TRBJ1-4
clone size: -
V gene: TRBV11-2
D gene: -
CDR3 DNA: TGTGCCAGCAGCTTAGCTCTTAGCCAACTGGGAACTAATGAAAAACTGTTTTTT
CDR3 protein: CASSLALSQLGTNEKLFF

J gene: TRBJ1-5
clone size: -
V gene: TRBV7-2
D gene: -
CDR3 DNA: TGTGCCAGCAGCTTAGCAGACTATCAGCCCCAGCATTTT
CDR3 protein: CASSLADYQPQHF

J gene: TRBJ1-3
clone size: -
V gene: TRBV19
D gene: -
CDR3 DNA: TGTGCCAGTAGTCTTGTCTCTGGAAACACCATATATTTT
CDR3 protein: CASSLVSGNTIYF

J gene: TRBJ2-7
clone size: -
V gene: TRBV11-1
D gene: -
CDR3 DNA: TGTGCCAGCAGCTTCTCTGACGAGCAGTACTTC
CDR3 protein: CASSFSDEQYF

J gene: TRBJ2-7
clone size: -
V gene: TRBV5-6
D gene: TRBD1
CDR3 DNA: TGTGCCAGCAGCTTACCGGGACAGGGCATGAGACCGCCGTACTTC
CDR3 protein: CASSLPGQGMRPPYF

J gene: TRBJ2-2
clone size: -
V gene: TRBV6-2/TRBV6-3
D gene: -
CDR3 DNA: TGTGCCAGCAGCCCCTTGTCGGTTGACACCGGGGAGCTGTTTTTT
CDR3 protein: CASSPLSVDTGELFF

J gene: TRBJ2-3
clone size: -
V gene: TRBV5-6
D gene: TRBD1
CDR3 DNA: TGTGCCAGCAGCTTGAGGGGACAGGGTACAACAGATACGCAGTATTTT
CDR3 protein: CASSLRGQGTTDTQYF

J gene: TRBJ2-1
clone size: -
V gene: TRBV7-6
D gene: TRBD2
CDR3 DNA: TGTGCCAGCAGCTTGGGGACTAGCGCGAGCAATGAGCAGTTCTTC
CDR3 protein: CASSLGTSASNEQFF

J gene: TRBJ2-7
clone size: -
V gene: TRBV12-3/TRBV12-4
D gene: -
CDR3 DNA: TGTGCCAGCAGCCCCTCTAGCGAGCAGTACTTC
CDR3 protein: CASSPSSEQYF

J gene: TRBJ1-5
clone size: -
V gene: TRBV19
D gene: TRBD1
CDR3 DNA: TGTGCCAGTGGACAGGGGGGCAATCAGCCCCAGCATTTT
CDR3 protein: CASGQGGNQPQHF

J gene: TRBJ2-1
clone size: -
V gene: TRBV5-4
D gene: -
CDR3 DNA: TGTGCCAGCAGCTTGGGGGAGGACAATGAGCAGTTCTTC
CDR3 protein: CASSLGEDNEQFF